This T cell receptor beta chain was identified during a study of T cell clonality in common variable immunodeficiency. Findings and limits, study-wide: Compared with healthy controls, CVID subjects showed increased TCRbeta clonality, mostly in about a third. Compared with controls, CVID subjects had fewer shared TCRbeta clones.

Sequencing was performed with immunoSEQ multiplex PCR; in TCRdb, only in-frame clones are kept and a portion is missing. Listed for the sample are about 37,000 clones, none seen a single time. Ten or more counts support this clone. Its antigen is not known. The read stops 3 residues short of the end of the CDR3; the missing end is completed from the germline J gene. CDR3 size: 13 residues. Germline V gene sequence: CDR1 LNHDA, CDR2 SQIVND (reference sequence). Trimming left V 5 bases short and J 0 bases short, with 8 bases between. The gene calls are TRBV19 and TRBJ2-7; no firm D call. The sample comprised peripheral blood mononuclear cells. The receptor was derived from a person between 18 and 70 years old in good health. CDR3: CASSVQYSYEQYF. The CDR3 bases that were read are TGTGCCAGTAGTGTTCAGTACTCCTACGAG.